This T cell receptor beta chain came from a study of blood T cell repertoires in COVID-19. V gave up 6 bases and J gave up 10 bases; unmatched junction bases: 6. The CDR3 is 11 residues long. The germline CDR1 and CDR2 sequences are DFQATT and SNEGSKA (reference sequence). Clones were read by immunoSEQ multiplex PCR, and TCRdb kept only the in-frame ones, dropping some. The sample records about 300,000 clones, 80% to 90% being singletons. Everyone who took part was roughly 18 to 90 years old, and they came from about 23 US areas. Assignment of participants to cohorts was predicated upon participant-reported clinical history. Two negative PCRs, clearance, or symptom resolution were required of recovered Cohort 3 donors.

This TCR was sampled from a woman aged 18-30 years who had recovered from COVID-19. The sample comprised PBMCs or T cells enriched from blood (not recorded which). This chain uses TRBV20-1 with TRBJ2-1; 7 bases are a match to TRBD2. Written as DNA, the CDR3 is TGCAGTGCCCACCGGGGAGGGGAGCAGTTCTTC. Protein sequence: CSAHRGGEQFF.